This T cell receptor (beta chain) originates from a study of blood T cell repertoires in COVID-19. About the research overall: Collection of acute and convalescent COVID-19 samples took place in the United States, Italy and Spain. PBMCs, B-cell-depleted T cells, or T cells provided the cDNA or gDNA that made up the material.

This clone was counted only a few times. Original processing methods: How many nucleated cells were present was estimated from reference gene primer amplification. Sequenced by immunoSEQ multiplex PCR; TCRdb stores in-frame clones only, minus some. Clone size and V and J calls were adopted from that table, with D and trimming inferred from the DNA. The table has 200,000 to 250,000 clones, approximately 80% seen once; the top ten hold 7.4%. CDR1 LGHDT and CDR2 YNNKEL come from the germline V gene (reference sequence). The CDR3 is 14 amino acids. V was clipped by 5 bases and J by 13 bases, with 18 bases between them.

Specimen: peripheral blood. The V and J genes are TRBV3-1 (or the pseudogene TRBV3-2) and TRBJ1-6; D not resolved. The TCR comes from a woman in her fifties or sixties with acute or convalescent COVID-19. CDR3 DNA sequence: TGTGCCAGCAGCGACTCTAACGTTATCTCGCCCCTCCACTTT. Translating it yields CASSDSNVISPLHF.